The rows below give T cell receptor beta chains drawn from one sample of a study of T cell changes during pregnancy in multiple sclerosis. Some clones are missing from TCRdb's copy, which holds only in-frame ones; the method was immunoSEQ multiplex PCR. Of 73,000 or so clones listed, 90% are singletons. Sequenced here: peripheral blood, sampled after pregnancy. The source is a female donor in good health, enrolled as a control in a pregnancy study. The CDR3 runs from the conserved cysteine through the conserved F or W. D genes are given only for firm matches. For some rows the clone size is stated as once, few or many, or as a class when expanded; others skip it.

V	size	J	D	DNA	CDR3
TRBV7-8	.	TRBJ2-3	.	TGTGCCAGCAGCCCCACCCGGACTAGCACAGATACGCAGTATTTT	CASSPTRTSTDTQYF
TRBV11-2	.	TRBJ1-1	TRBD1	TGTGCCAGCAGCTTAGCTCAGGGGGGCACTGAAGCTTTCTTT	CASSLAQGGTEAFF
TRBV30	.	TRBJ2-1	TRBD2	TGTGCCTGGAGTGTATGGCCTAGCGGGGCCTCCTACAATGAGCAGTTCTTC	CAWSVWPSGASYNEQFF
TRBV6-6	.	TRBJ1-5	.	TGTGCCAGCAGCCTCGAGCCCCAGCATTTT	CASSLEPQHF
TRBV6-1	.	TRBJ2-1	TRBD1	TGTGCCAGCATGAAATTTGGACAGGGCAATGAGCAGTTCTTC	CASMKFGQGNEQFF
TRBV2	.	TRBJ2-3	.	TGTGCCAGCGGCGGTGGTACGCAGTATTTT	CASGGGTQYF
TRBV6-6	.	TRBJ2-3	.	TGTGCCAGCGAGTTTAAGGCTAGTGTGGATACGCAGTATTTT	CASEFKASVDTQYF
TRBV19	.	TRBJ2-5	.	TGTGCCAGTAGTATATGGATAGGCGGGGTAGAGACCCAGTACTTC	CASSIWIGGVETQYF
TRBV5-1	.	TRBJ1-2	.	TGCGCCAGCAGCCCACAGGGTAGCGATGGCTACACCTTC	CASSPQGSDGYTF
TRBV29-1	.	TRBJ2-3	.	TGCAGCGCTCGGGACTCCACCGGCGCAGATACGCAGTATTTT	CSARDSTGADTQYF
TRBV29-1	.	TRBJ2-7	TRBD2	TGCAGCGCTTCTGGGACTAGCGGAACCTACGAGCAGTACTTC	CSASGTSGTYEQYF
TRBV29-1	.	TRBJ2-2	.	TGCAGCGTTGAACCCATGGGCGCCGGGGAGCTGTTTTTT	CSVEPMGAGELFF
TRBV14	.	TRBJ1-2	.	TGTGCCAGCAGCCAAAAACGGGCAGGGAGGGAAGCTAACTATGGCTACACCTTC	CASSQKRAGREANYGYTF
TRBV5-1	.	TRBJ1-2	.	TGCGCCAGCAGCTTGGGGGGAGTGGATGATGGCTACACCTTC	CASSLGGVDDGYTF
TRBV19	.	TRBJ1-2	.	TGTGCCAGTACGGCCGGGGATGGCTACACCTTC	CASTAGDGYTF
TRBV18	.	TRBJ1-3	.	TGTGCCAGCTTAAGACCTTCAGGGGGAAACACCATATATTTT	CASLRPSGGNTIYF
TRBV19	.	TRBJ1-2	TRBD1	TGTGCCAGTAGTAGAGGACAGGGGAATGTTTACTACACCTTC	CASSRGQGNVYYTF
TRBV28	.	TRBJ2-7	TRBD2	TGTGCCAGCAGTAGCCTCCTCTTTAGCGGGAGCACCTACGAGCAGTACTTC	CASSSLLFSGSTYEQYF
TRBV14	.	TRBJ1-1	.	TGTGCCCACGGTATAGCAATGAACACTGAAGCTTTCTTT	CAHGIAMNTEAFF
TRBV19	.	TRBJ1-2	.	TGTGCCAGTAGTATAGACCGGGGGAACGGAGGCTACACCTTC	CASSIDRGNGGYTF
TRBV9	.	TRBJ2-7	TRBD1	TGTGCCAGCAGCGATAACCCCCGGGACAGTTCCTACGAGCAGTACTTC	CASSDNPRDSSYEQYF
TRBV6-5	few	TRBJ1-1	.	TGTGCCAGCAGTTACGGGGGCATGAACACTGAAGCTTTCTTT	CASSYGGMNTEAFF
TRBV2	.	TRBJ2-1	.	TGTGCCAGCACCGGCAATGAGCAGTTCTTC	CASTGNEQFF
TRBV10-2	.	TRBJ1-3	.	TGCGCCAGTCGAGGGACATCTGGAAACACCATATATTTT	CASRGTSGNTIYF
TRBV18	.	TRBJ2-6	TRBD1	TGTGCCAGCTCACCACGGGACAGTCTGATTGGGGCCAACGTCCTGACTTTC	CASSPRDSLIGANVLTF
TRBV11-3	.	TRBJ2-7	.	TGTGCCAGCAGCCCGGGGGAGGGGGAGCGCGGGGGCTACGAGCAGTACTTC	CASSPGEGERGGYEQYF
TRBV5-5	.	TRBJ1-1	.	TGTGCCAGCAGCTGGACAGATACGAACACTGAAGCTTTCTTT	CASSWTDTNTEAFF
TRBV11-2	.	TRBJ1-3	.	TGTGCCAGCAGCTTATACGCTGCGACTGCCACCTCTGGAAACACCATATATTTT	CASSLYAATATSGNTIYF
TRBV30	once	TRBJ2-2	TRBD1	TGTGCCTGGAGGGGCCTTGGGGACAGGCGTACCGGGGAGCTGTTTTTT	CAWRGLGDRRTGELFF
TRBV4-3	.	TRBJ1-1	.	TGCGCCAGCAGCCAATCCTCGAACACTGAAGCTTTCTTT	CASSQSSNTEAFF
TRBV7-6	.	TRBJ2-3	TRBD2	TGTGCCAGCAGCCTGGGGACTAGCGGGATCACAGATACGCAGTATTTT	CASSLGTSGITDTQYF
TRBV2	.	TRBJ1-2	TRBD1	TGTGCCAGCAGCGAGGACAGGGCGTGTGGCTACACCTTC	CASSEDRACGYTF
TRBV27	.	TRBJ2-2	.	TGTGCCAGCAGTCACCTCCTAGATATGAACGGGGAGCTGTTTTTT	CASSHLLDMNGELFF
TRBV5-4	.	TRBJ2-7	TRBD1	TGTGCCAGCAGCCCGCCCCGGGACAGGGGCAACGAGCAGTACTTC	CASSPPRDRGNEQYF
TRBV28	.	TRBJ2-5	TRBD2	TGTGCCAGCAAGTCCGGGACTAGCGGGAGGAAGGGCCAAGAGACCCAGTACTTC	CASKSGTSGRKGQETQYF
TRBV9	.	TRBJ1-5	.	TGTGCCAGCAGCCCGGGGGGTTTAGGCAATCAGCCCCAGCATTTT	CASSPGGLGNQPQHF
TRBV9	few	TRBJ1-2	TRBD1	TGTGCCAGCAGCTCCGGGACAGCAAGCTATGGCTACACCTTC	CASSSGTASYGYTF
TRBV4-3	few	TRBJ1-1	.	TGCGCCAGCAGCCAGGAGTACAGGGTAGGGAACACTGAAGCTTTCTTT	CASSQEYRVGNTEAFF
TRBV18	.	TRBJ1-1	.	TGTGCCAGCTCACTTAAAGGGGCGACTGAAGCTTTCTTT	CASSLKGATEAFF
TRBV7-2	.	TRBJ1-2	TRBD1	TGTGCCAGCAGGCCCGGGACAGCGTATCGGGGCTATGGCTACACCTTC	CASRPGTAYRGYGYTF
TRBV7-2	.	TRBJ1-1	.	TGTGCCAGCAGCTTATTCGCTGGTCGAGTGAACACTGAAGCTTTCTTT	CASSLFAGRVNTEAFF
TRBV5-6	.	TRBJ2-1	.	TGTGCCAGCAGCCCCCGTTACAATGAGCAGTTCTTC	CASSPRYNEQFF
TRBV12-5	.	TRBJ1-2	.	TGTGCTAGTGGTGTAGCTAACTATGGCTACACCTTC	CASGVANYGYTF
TRBV27	once	TRBJ1-2	.	TGTGCCAGCAGTTCGGGGGACCATGGCTACACCTTC	CASSSGDHGYTF
TRBV5-1	.	TRBJ2-2	.	TGCGCCAGCAGCTTGGACGGGGACACCGGGGAGCTGTTTTTT	CASSLDGDTGELFF
TRBV4-3	.	TRBJ2-7	TRBD1	TGCGCCAGCAGCCAAAGCCCCGGGACAGGTCTCGGCGAGCAGTACTTC	CASSQSPGTGLGEQYF
TRBV9	.	TRBJ1-2	.	TGTGCCAGCAGCGTGTTCCGGACAGCGAACTATGGCTACACCTTC	CASSVFRTANYGYTF
TRBV27	.	TRBJ1-1	TRBD1	TGTGCCAGCAGTTTAGACAGGGGGCCTGTTTATACTGAAGCTTTCTTT	CASSLDRGPVYTEAFF
TRBV25-1	once	TRBJ1-5	.	TGTGCCAGCAGTGCTGGGGCGGGACCCCAGCATTTT	CASSAGAGPQHF
TRBV10-2	.	TRBJ2-1	TRBD2	TGCGCCAGCAGTGTAGCGGGGGGCCCACCGGAGTTCTTC	CASSVAGGPPEFF
TRBV5-4	.	TRBJ2-5	.	TGTGCCAGCAGCCTGGGGGCTCAAGAGACCCAGTACTTC	CASSLGAQETQYF
TRBV5-6	once	TRBJ1-1	.	TGTGCCAGCAGCATAGTCAGCGGGTATCATGAAGCTTTCTTT	CASSIVSGYHEAFF
TRBV11-3	.	TRBJ2-3	TRBD1	TGTGCCAGCAGCCCTAGAATCAGGGGGAGCTCAGATACGCAGTATTTT	CASSPRIRGSSDTQYF
TRBV15	.	TRBJ2-1	.	TGTGCCACCAGCAGAGGGAGACGCCCGACCTACAATGAGCAGTTCTTC	CATSRGRRPTYNEQFF
TRBV4-2	.	TRBJ1-1	.	TGTGCCAGCAGCCAAGCTGAGAGGAACACTGAAGCTTTCTTT	CASSQAERNTEAFF
TRBV30	.	TRBJ1-5	.	TGTGCCTGGAATCACCTAACAGGGCCTAATCAGCCCCAGCATTTT	CAWNHLTGPNQPQHF
TRBV18	.	TRBJ1-1	TRBD1	TGTGCCAGCTCACCGGACAGGGGGAACACTGAAGCTTTCTTT	CASSPDRGNTEAFF